This TCR beta chain comes out of a study of T-cell memory formation after mild COVID-19. Study in general: There were largely donor-specific TCR clusters.

A few counts support this clonotype. TCR alpha and TCR beta cDNA libraries with sample barcodes and UMIs came from 5'RACE using constant-segment primers. MiXCR was run by TCRdb on the 5' RACE reads, yielding one entry per CDR3 protein. The sample includes some 100,000 distinct CDR3 sequences, over 8.5% seen only once; the top ten take approximately 39%. The TCR originated in a man aged 18 to 30 who had mild COVID-19 (a few samples of this study predate the infection). Cell type and time point are not known. What was sequenced was PBMCs or a T cell subset sorted from them (not recorded which).

The CDR3: CASSQDFGGGTDTQYF. Written as DNA, the CDR3 is TGTGCCAGCAGCCAAGATTTTGGGGGGGGCACAGATACGCAGTATTTT. The chain is built from TRBV4-2 and TRBJ2-3, with 7 bases fitting TRBD2. Germline loops: CDR1 LGHNA, CDR2 YNFKEQ. V shed 0 bases and J 1 base; nucleotides not matched to a gene: 4. The CDR3 has 16 residues.